This TCR beta chain comes out of a study of cytomegalovirus exposure and HLA in healthy donors. The CDR3 covers 15 residues. Germline assignment: CDR1 SEHNR and CDR2 FQNEAQ (reference sequence). The V gene end was trimmed by 5 bases and the J gene end by 6 bases; junction bases not matched to a gene: 11. Using immunoSEQ multiplex PCR, the repertoire was profiled, and TCRdb retains in-frame clones only, with some absent. The sample lists fewer than 200,000 clones; 80% to 90% were seen once. The sample was PBMCs. The rearrangement links TRBV7-9 to TRBJ2-3; 7 bases fit TRBD2. The TCR sequence derives from a woman younger than 45 in good health and CMV-seronegative. The CDR3 DNA reads as TGTGCCAGCAGCCCAACTAGCGAGGTCGTGGATACGCAGTATTTT. It codes for CASSPTSEVVDTQYF.